Listed below are T cell receptor beta chains from one sample, sequenced in a study of T-cell memory formation after mild COVID-19. TCRdb reprocessed the 5' RACE reads with MiXCR, giving one entry per CDR3 protein. Among about 400,000 distinct CDR3 sequences listed, 24% were seen once. The sequenced sample consisted of PBMCs or a T cell subset sorted from them (not recorded which). The receptors here all came from an adult woman who had mild COVID-19 (a few samples of this study predate the infection). Cell type and time point are not known. The CDR3 runs from the conserved cysteine through the conserved F or W. The D gene is left open where the match is weak. The size entry is marked missing in some rows and otherwise reads once, few, many or a size class.

d_call clone_size j_call v_call cdr3_nt cdr3_aa
NA few TRBJ2-7 TRBV7-9 TGTGCCAGCAGCACCCGAAGGGTCGAGCAGTACTTC CASSTRRVEQYF
NA once TRBJ1-4 TRBV27 TGTGCCAGCAGTTTAGGGGGCCCGGCGGAACTGTTTTTT CASSLGGPAELFF
NA NA TRBJ2-5 TRBV9 TGTGCCAGCAGTTTAGGAGGACCAGTCCAAGAGACCCAGTACTTC CASSLGGPVQETQYF
TRBD1 NA TRBJ2-7 TRBV29-1 TGCAGCGTTGGGGGGACAGACCGCTCCTACGAGCAGTACTTC CSVGGTDRSYEQYF
TRBD2 NA TRBJ2-3 TRBV12-3/TRBV12-4 TGTGCCAGCAAATGGGACTATCCGGGGATGGCAGATACGCAGTATTTT CASKWDYPGMADTQYF
NA few TRBJ1-2 TRBV12-3/TRBV12-4 TGTGCCAGCAGTCTCCAGGGGTTTAGTGGCTACACCTTC CASSLQGFSGYTF
NA few TRBJ2-3 TRBV2 TGTGCCAGCAGTTGGTCGACTAGTAAAAACACAGATACGCAGTATTTT CASSWSTSKNTDTQYF
NA NA TRBJ1-4 TRBV25-1 TGTGCCAGCAGTACTCTGGGGATACGCGCAACTAATGAAAAACTGTTTTTT CASSTLGIRATNEKLFF
TRBD2 few TRBJ2-4 TRBV4-3 TGCGCCAGCAGCCAAGAGGGTAGCGGGATCAAAAACATTCAGTACTTC CASSQEGSGIKNIQYF
NA few TRBJ2-7 TRBV29-1 TGCAGCTGGGGGGCAGGGAGAGATGACGAGCAGTACTTC CSWGAGRDDEQYF
NA NA TRBJ1-2 TRBV5-1 TGCGCCAGCAGGGAGGCGGGCGCCTCTGTCTATGGCTACACCTTC CASREAGASVYGYTF
NA NA TRBJ1-5 TRBV21-1 TGTGCCAGCAGCAAAGGACGAGGAGATAGCAATCAGCCCCAGCATTTT CASSKGRGDSNQPQHF
NA NA TRBJ1-5 TRBV7-3 TGTGCCAGCAGCTTATCAGGGGCCAACAATCAGCCCCAGCATTTT CASSLSGANNQPQHF
TRBD2 NA TRBJ2-1 TRBV4-3 TGCGCCAGCAGCCAAGATAGCGGGAGTGGGGGCAATGAGCAGTTCTTC CASSQDSGSGGNEQFF
NA few TRBJ2-1 TRBV5-1 TGCGCCAGCAGCTTCACCCCGAGCTATTCCTACAATGAGCAGTTCTTC CASSFTPSYSYNEQFF
TRBD2 many TRBJ2-7 TRBV16 TGTGCCAGCCAAAGGCAACCCACTAGCGGGAATTCCTACGAGCAGTACTTC CASQRQPTSGNSYEQYF
TRBD1 NA TRBJ2-3 TRBV4-3 TGCGCCAGCAGCCAAAGACAGGGGGCGAATACGCAGTATTTT CASSQRQGANTQYF
TRBD2 NA TRBJ2-3 TRBV6-5 TGTGCCAGCAGTTATACGTGGGAGGGCCCGACAGATACGCAGTATTTT CASSYTWEGPTDTQYF
NA NA TRBJ1-5 TRBV15 TGTGCCACCAGCCCTAATCGCAATCAGCCCCAGCATTTT CATSPNRNQPQHF
TRBD1 few TRBJ1-4 TRBV29-1 TGCAGCACAAGGACAGGTGAAAAACTGTTTTTT CSTRTGEKLFF
NA few TRBJ2-5 TRBV7-2 TGTGCCAGCAGCATCTGGGGACTCCTACAAGAGACCCAGTACTTC CASSIWGLLQETQYF
TRBD1 NA TRBJ2-2 TRBV7-2 TGTGCCAGCAGCTTAAGGGACAGGGGGCCCCCCAGGAAGCTGTTTTTT CASSLRDRGPPRKLFF
TRBD2 few TRBJ2-5 TRBV11-2 TGTGCCAGCAGCTTAGGCGGTGGGGGACTAGCGGGGCAAGAGACCCAGTACTTC CASSLGGGGLAGQETQYF
NA few TRBJ1-2 TRBV12-3/TRBV12-4 TGTGCCAGCAGTTTTGCCGAAAACTATGGCTACACCTTC CASSFAENYGYTF
NA few TRBJ1-3 TRBV2 TGTGCCAGCAGTGAAGCTGGAAACACCATATATTTT CASSEAGNTIYF
NA few TRBJ2-7 TRBV7-9 TGTGCCAGCAGCTTATCCCCGCCGGACGAGCAGTACTTC CASSLSPPDEQYF
NA NA TRBJ2-2 TRBV7-2 TGTGCCAGCAGCTACGGGACCTCGAACACCGGGGAGCTGTTTTTT CASSYGTSNTGELFF
NA many TRBJ2-1 TRBV5-1 TGCGCCAGCAGCGGCGGAGACTTCTACAATGAGCAGTTCTTC CASSGGDFYNEQFF
NA few TRBJ1-4 TRBV4-2 TGTGCCAGCAGCCACAAGAATGAAAAACTGTTTTTT CASSHKNEKLFF
TRBD1 NA TRBJ1-2 TRBV14 TGTGCCAGCAGCCTCGGGACAGCCCCCATCCGCTATGGCTACACCTTC CASSLGTAPIRYGYTF
NA NA TRBJ2-7 TRBV29-1 TGCAGCGTTGAATTACCAGCAGCCTACGAGCAGTACTTC CSVELPAAYEQYF
NA NA TRBJ2-7 TRBV19 TGTGCCAGTAGTATGAGGGAATCGGTCTACGAGCAGTACTTC CASSMRESVYEQYF
TRBD2 NA TRBJ2-7 TRBV14 TGTGCCAGCAGCCAAGGGTCCCTAGCGGGAGGTCTGTGGGACGAGCAGTACTTC CASSQGSLAGGLWDEQYF
TRBD1 few TRBJ2-1 TRBV11-3 TGTGCCAGCAGCTTAGAAGTAGGGCAGGGGGCCTACAATGAGCAGTTCTTC CASSLEVGQGAYNEQFF
NA NA TRBJ2-1 TRBV10-3 TGTGCCATCAGTGAGGGGGCCTACAATGAGCAGTTCTTC CAISEGAYNEQFF
TRBD2 NA TRBJ2-6 TRBV6-6 TGTGCCAGCATCTCCAGCGGGGCTGGGGCCAACGTCCTGACTTTC CASISSGAGANVLTF
NA few TRBJ2-3 TRBV6-6 TGTGCCAGCAGTTTCCAACTCGGTGGGGATACGCAGTATTTT CASSFQLGGDTQYF
NA NA TRBJ2-7 TRBV7-2 TGTGCCAGCAGCCCAGAGACTAGTTCTTCCTACGAGCAGTACTTC CASSPETSSSYEQYF
NA NA TRBJ1-2 TRBV6-1 TGTGCCAGCTCAAAGAACTATGGCTACACCTTC CASSKNYGYTF
NA NA TRBJ2-5 TRBV14 TGTGCCAGCAGCCAAGATTGGGGACGGACGCTCGTGGAGACCCAGTACTTC CASSQDWGRTLVETQYF
NA NA TRBJ2-3 TRBV6-1 TGTGCCACCGGGTTATCTAGCACAGATACGCAGTATTTT CATGLSSTDTQYF
NA NA TRBJ2-3 TRBV7-8 TGTGCCAGCAGCTCCAGGGCGGGACACCTACCAGATACGCAGTATTTT CASSSRAGHLPDTQYF
NA NA TRBJ1-2 TRBV29-1 TGCAGCGTTGGGGCTAACTATGGCTACACCTTC CSVGANYGYTF
NA few TRBJ2-5 TRBV4-2 TGTGCCAGCAGCCAAGCGAGTCTTGGGACCCAGTACTTC CASSQASLGTQYF
NA few TRBJ2-1 TRBV4-1 TGCGCCAGCAGCCAAGATCCGGCTGGGGGGAATGAGCAGTTCTTC CASSQDPAGGNEQFF
NA NA TRBJ2-3 TRBV11-2 TGTGCCAGCAGCCCACGACAGAAAGATACGCAGTATTTT CASSPRQKDTQYF
NA few TRBJ1-1 TRBV19 TGTGCCAGTAGTAGCTGGAATACAGGGGAAGCTTTCTTT CASSSWNTGEAFF
NA NA TRBJ2-7 TRBV24-1 TGTGCCACCAGTGACCACACCGGGGAGCAGTACTTC CATSDHTGEQYF
NA NA TRBJ1-1 TRBV7-8 TGTGCCAGCAGCTTACAGGGCCTGGCCGCTGAAGCTTTCTTT CASSLQGLAAEAFF
TRBD1 once TRBJ2-7 TRBV4-1 TGCGCCAGCAGCCAAGAACCGGGACAGGGACCCTACGAGCAGTACTTC CASSQEPGQGPYEQYF
NA NA TRBJ1-1 TRBV4-3 TGCGCCAGCAGCTCCGACCGGGATATGGGCACTGAAGCTTTCTTT CASSSDRDMGTEAFF